The rows below give T cell receptor beta chains drawn from one sample of a study of cytomegalovirus exposure and HLA in healthy donors. The data were produced by immunoSEQ multiplex PCR, yet TCRdb's version contains in-frame clones alone and is incomplete. The sample consists of around 130,000 clones, roughly 84% of them appearing once. Specimen: PBMCs. Receptors were obtained from a woman between 25 and 40 years old in good health and CMV-seronegative. The CDR3 runs from the conserved cysteine through the conserved F or W. Each record gives: clone size, D gene, V gene, J gene, CDR3 protein, CDR3 DNA. The D gene is left open where the match is weak. The listing skips clone size in some rows; elsewhere it reads once, few, many or a size class.

>once|TRBD1|TRBV7-8|TRBJ2-7
CASSTGVSYEQYF
TGTGCCAGCAGCACAGGGGTCTCCTACGAGCAGTACTTC
>.|TRBD2|TRBV11-2|TRBJ2-3
CASSFASGGATDTQYF
TGTGCCAGCAGCTTTGCTAGCGGGGGAGCCACAGATACGCAGTATTTT
>few|.|TRBV6-6|TRBJ2-7
CASSYSGGSYEQYF
TGTGCCAGCAGTTACTCAGGGGGCTCCTACGAGCAGTACTTC
>.|TRBD2|TRBV4-1|TRBJ2-3
CASSPRGGGPTDTQYF
TGCGCCAGCAGCCCTCGCGGGGGGGGGCCCACAGATACGCAGTATTTT
>.|.|TRBV15|TRBJ1-4
CATSRQGSRGVTNEKLFF
TGTGCCACCAGCAGGCAGGGGTCTCGGGGGGTCACTAATGAAAAACTGTTTTTT
>.|.|TRBV19|TRBJ1-1
CASSIDRTGKEAFF
TGTGCCAGTAGTATAGATCGCACAGGGAAAGAAGCTTTCTTT
>.|TRBD1|TRBV6-6|TRBJ1-2
CASSYSRGQGYGYTF
TGTGCCAGCAGTTACTCTAGGGGGCAGGGGTATGGCTACACCTTC
>.|.|TRBV14|TRBJ2-1
CASSQGDFYLNEQFF
TGTGCCAGCAGCCAAGGAGACTTCTACCTCAATGAGCAGTTCTTC
>.|TRBD1|TRBV7-2|TRBJ2-5
CASSRGQAQETQYF
TGTGCCAGCAGCCGGGGACAGGCCCAAGAGACCCAGTACTTC
>.|.|TRBV6-1|TRBJ1-6
CASRETGSPLHF
TGTGCCAGCAGGGAGACGGGGTCCCCCCTCCACTTT
>.|.|TRBV6-5|TRBJ1-3
CASRQNPSSGNTIYF
TGTGCCAGCAGACAGAATCCGAGCTCTGGAAACACCATATATTTT
>.|.|TRBV7-7|TRBJ2-7
CASSARGVHEQYF
TGTGCTAGCAGCGCCCGCGGAGTCCACGAGCAGTACTTC
>.|.|TRBV15|TRBJ2-2
CATSRDLDTGELFF
TGTGCCACCAGCAGAGATCTAGACACCGGGGAGCTGTTTTTT
>once|.|TRBV5-1|TRBJ1-1
CASSLEGSQGAFF
TGCGCCAGCAGCTTGGAGGGGTCCCAGGGAGCTTTCTTT
>.|.|TRBV18|TRBJ1-2
CASSPPAFNYGYTF
TGTGCCAGCTCACCACCCGCGTTTAACTATGGCTACACCTTC
>.|TRBD1|TRBV7-3|TRBJ2-2
CASSLGQGAQAGELFF
TGTGCCAGCAGCTTGGGACAGGGGGCGCAGGCCGGGGAGCTGTTTTTT
>once|.|TRBV27|TRBJ2-2
CASSLVLATRTGELFF
TGTGCCAGCAGTTTAGTCTTGGCCACTAGGACCGGGGAGCTGTTTTTT
>.|TRBD1|TRBV4-3|TRBJ2-5
CASSPYRGRGETQYF
TGCGCCAGCAGCCCATACAGGGGAAGGGGAGAGACCCAGTACTTC
>.|.|TRBV9|TRBJ1-1
CASSVASGLTTEAFF
TGTGCCAGCAGCGTAGCTTCAGGGCTGACCACTGAAGCTTTCTTT
>.|.|TRBV7-2|TRBJ1-2
CASSPSGVPSYGYTF
TGTGCCAGCAGCCCCTCAGGTGTCCCCAGCTATGGCTACACCTTC
>.|TRBD1|TRBV5-1|TRBJ1-6
CASSLTTGETYNSPLHF
TGCGCCAGCAGCTTGACGACAGGGGAGACCTATAATTCACCCCTCCACTTT
>.|TRBD1|TRBV7-2|TRBJ1-6
CASSLGLARGLNSPLHF
TGTGCCAGCAGCTTAGGATTGGCCAGGGGGCTGAATTCACCCCTCCACTTT
>.|.|TRBV11-1|TRBJ2-7
CASSLGGPGYEQYF
TGTGCCAGCAGCCTCGGGGGGCCGGGGTACGAGCAGTACTTC
>.|TRBD1|TRBV7-3|TRBJ1-1
CASGQGVNTEAFF
TGTGCCAGCGGGCAGGGGGTTAACACTGAAGCTTTCTTT
>.|TRBD2|TRBV7-8|TRBJ2-2
CASRFAGSGGDQRVGNTGELFF
TGTGCCAGCAGATTCGCGGGTAGCGGGGGTGACCAGAGGGTGGGCAACACCGGGGAGCTGTTTTTT
>.|.|TRBV4-1|TRBJ1-1
CASSATVNTEAFF
TGCGCCAGCAGTGCAACAGTGAACACTGAAGCTTTCTTT
>.|.|TRBV11-1|TRBJ1-1
CASSFGENTEAFF
TGTGCCAGCAGCTTCGGGGAGAACACTGAAGCTTTCTTT
>.|TRBD1|TRBV7-6|TRBJ2-2
CASSSWTGGTTGELFF
TGTGCCAGCAGCTCGTGGACAGGGGGCACCACCGGGGAGCTGTTTTTT
>once|TRBD1|TRBV25-1|TRBJ1-1
CASSEFHGTGGSGTEAFF
TGTGCCAGCAGTGAATTTCACGGGACAGGGGGAAGTGGCACTGAAGCTTTCTTT
>.|.|TRBV7-9|TRBJ1-6
CASSFSNSPLHF
TGTGCCAGCAGCTTCTCTAATTCACCCCTCCACTTT
>.|.|TRBV5-1|TRBJ2-6
CASSLASGSGANVLTF
TGCGCCAGCAGCTTGGCCTCAGGGTCTGGGGCCAACGTCCTGACTTTC
>.|.|TRBV5-6|TRBJ1-5
CASSQGHLGQPQHF
TGTGCCAGCAGCCAGGGACATCTAGGTCAGCCCCAGCATTTT
>.|TRBD1|TRBV27|TRBJ2-7
CASSSFGTGLYEQYF
TGTGCCAGCAGTTCGTTCGGGACAGGGCTGTACGAGCAGTACTTC
>.|TRBD1|TRBV5-6|TRBJ2-3
CASSLYTGARPTDTQYF
TGTGCCAGCAGCTTGTATACAGGGGCAAGACCCACAGATACGCAGTATTTT
>once|.|TRBV2|TRBJ2-7
CALTPQGWSSYEQYF
TGTGCCTTAACCCCTCAGGGGTGGAGCTCCTACGAGCAGTACTTC
>.|TRBD1|TRBV18|TRBJ1-1
CASSIDRVNTEAFF
TGTGCCAGCTCAATAGACAGGGTGAACACTGAAGCTTTCTTT
>many|TRBD1|TRBV6-1|TRBJ1-5
CASSALPGQANNQPQHF
TGTGCCAGCAGTGCACTACCCGGACAGGCGAACAATCAGCCCCAGCATTTT
>.|TRBD2|TRBV10-3|TRBJ2-1
CATLGDSGGPSSYNEQFF
TGTGCCACCCTAGGGGATAGCGGGGGACCGAGCTCCTACAATGAGCAGTTCTTC
>once|.|TRBV30|TRBJ1-5
CAWSDGGLDQPQHF
TGTGCCTGGAGTGATGGGGGACTCGATCAGCCCCAGCATTTT
>.|.|TRBV6-4|TRBJ1-6
CASSESGENSPLHF
TGTGCCAGCAGTGAATCGGGGGAAAATTCACCCCTCCACTTT
>.|.|TRBV5-1|TRBJ2-1
CASSPDRAGVNEQFF
TGCGCCAGCAGCCCGGACAGGGCGGGGGTCAATGAGCAGTTCTTC
>few|.|TRBV19|TRBJ1-3
CATQRAGPGNTIYF
TGTGCCACCCAGCGGGCAGGGCCTGGAAACACCATATATTTT
>once|TRBD2|TRBV7-9|TRBJ2-7
CASSVRLAGAYEQYF
TGTGCCAGCAGCGTAAGACTAGCGGGGGCATACGAGCAGTACTTC
>.|TRBD1|TRBV5-1|TRBJ1-4
CASSLSTGAGLGEKLFF
TGCGCCAGCAGCTTGTCAACAGGGGCTGGGTTGGGTGAAAAACTGTTTTTT
>.|.|TRBV7-9|TRBJ2-3
CASSSWEGGRADTQYF
TGTGCCAGCAGCTCCTGGGAGGGGGGCAGGGCAGATACGCAGTATTTT
>.|.|TRBV5-1|TRBJ2-2
CASSFLDQGNTGELFF
TGCGCCAGCAGCTTCTTAGATCAGGGGAACACCGGGGAGCTGTTTTTT
>.|TRBD1|TRBV14|TRBJ2-2
CASSRRQGHGELFF
TGTGCCAGCAGCCGACGACAGGGACACGGGGAGCTGTTTTTT
>.|.|TRBV27|TRBJ2-2
CASILGAQDTGELFF
TGTGCCAGCATCCTAGGGGCCCAAGACACCGGGGAGCTGTTTTTT
>.|.|TRBV18|TRBJ2-5
CASSPELEAETQYF
TGTGCCAGCTCACCCGAACTGGAGGCAGAGACCCAGTACTTC
>.|.|TRBV5-6|TRBJ2-3
CAGTMKGADTQYF
TGTGCCGGTACTATGAAGGGAGCAGATACGCAGTATTTT
>.|TRBD1|TRBV29-1|TRBJ2-7
CSVEEGTGEAYEQYF
TGCAGCGTTGAAGAAGGGACAGGGGAGGCGTACGAGCAGTACTTC
>.|.|TRBV9|TRBJ1-2
CASSVAGHYNYGYTF
TGTGCCAGCAGCGTAGCGGGACACTATAACTATGGCTACACCTTC
>.|.|TRBV29-1|TRBJ1-4
CSALTAGGEKLFF
TGCAGCGCCTTGACAGCCGGTGGTGAAAAACTGTTTTTT